The present TCR beta chain was sequenced within a study of blood T cells in healthy people across ages. This clonotype was seen once. Its antigen is undetermined. The CDR3 contains 15 residues. The J segment lost 6 bases and the V segment lost 5 bases, leaving 8 bases of the junction unmatched. The V gene's germline CDR1 is LGHDT and CDR2 YNNKEL (reference sequence). Study-wide findings and caveats: Among T cells, TCR beta diversity per million cells dropped roughly linearly as age rose.

For the second PCR, which ran for about 6 to 11 cycles, a sample-barcoded 5' primer and a J-beta primer mix were used. In TCRdb, the 5' RACE reads were re-called with MiXCR into one record per CDR3 protein. The data hold 1,300,000 or so distinct CDR3 sequences, with 59% observed a single time. This TCR was sampled from a man younger than 35 in good health. The chain employs TRBV3-1 and TRBJ2-2; 8 nucleotides agree with TRBD2. The sample comprised blood. The CDR3 DNA reads as TGTGCCAGCAGCTTCCGACTAGCGTATGCCGGGGAGCTGTTTTTT. Its translation is CASSFRLAYAGELFF.